This passage covers 25 T cell receptor beta chains from one sample sequenced in a study of cytomegalovirus exposure and HLA in healthy donors. PCR used 60 Vbeta primers and 13 Jbeta primers. The assay was immunoSEQ multiplex PCR, and TCRdb's table has in-frame clones only and misses some. The sample has roughly 170,000 clones, approximately 82% seen once. Sequenced sample: PBMCs. The receptors shown here come from a male donor in good health and CMV-seronegative.

This chain links TRBV7-3 with TRBJ2-2; no clear D gene. V was clipped by 1 base and J by 1 base, with 7 bases between them. The germline V gene encodes CDR1 SGHTA and CDR2 FQGTGA. The CDR3 covers 15 residues. CDR3 DNA sequence: TGTGCCAGCAGCTTAAGTGGCGGGAACACCGGGGAGCTGTTTTTT. Protein sequence: CASSLSGGNTGELFF.

The chain has TRBV7-2 and TRBJ2-1, with a weak D call TRBD2 (5 bases). Germline V lookup: CDR1 SGHTA, CDR2 FQGNSA. Trimming stripped 4 bases from V and 0 bases from J, with 10 bases between. The CDR3 runs 15 residues. The CDR3 bases are TGTGCCAGCAGCTCGAGCGGAGCCTCCTACAATGAGCAGTTCTTC. It codes for CASSSSGASYNEQFF.

This clone was recorded once. This chain uses TRBV7-6 with TRBJ1-2, with 7 bases lining up with TRBD1. CDR1 and CDR2 from the germline V gene are SGHVS and FNYEAQ. The V segment lost 5 bases and the J segment 0 bases; nucleotides outside the gene matches: 9. This CDR3 comprises 16 residues. This CDR3 reads CASSPRRDRTNYGYTF. For the CDR3, the DNA is TGTGCCAGCAGCCCGAGGCGGGACAGAACTAACTATGGCTACACCTTC. Drawing the rest from reference TRBV7-6 and TRBJ1-2, the complete variable domain is GAGVSQSPRYKVTKRGQDVALRCDPISGHVSLYWYRQALGQGPEFLTYFNYEAQQDKSGLPNDRFSAERPEGSISTLTIQRTEQRDSAMYRCASSPRRDRTNYGYTFGSGTRLTVV.

The chain combines TRBV19 with TRBJ1-2, with TRBD1 identical over 9 bases. Germline V gives CDR1 LNHDA, CDR2 SQIVND (reference sequence). The length of the CDR3 is 15 residues. Unmatched junction bases numbered 8, after V lost 3 bases and J lost 6 bases. The chain's CDR3 is CASSISGTGWNGYTF. The CDR3 DNA reads as TGTGCCAGTAGTATTTCGGGGACAGGGTGGAATGGCTACACCTTC.

This chain connects TRBV6-1 to TRBJ1-3; 9 bases map to TRBD1. After removal of 10 bases from V and 3 bases from J, the junction contained 7 bases not matched to a gene. Germline V gene lookup returns CDR1 MNHNS and CDR2 SASEGT. The CDR3 totals 14 residues. CDR3 residues: CATSTTGGGNTIYF. As DNA, the CDR3 is TGTGCCACCTCAACGACAGGGGGTGGAAACACCATATATTTT.

This clone has just a few counts. V and J are TRBV25-1 and TRBJ2-1, with D maybe TRBD1 (6 bases). The length of the CDR3 is 12 residues. The germline CDR1 and CDR2 sequences are MGHDK and SYGVNS. V lost 5 bases to trimming and J lost 9 bases, with 11 bases between them. The CDR3 region has the DNA TGTGCCAGCAGTATCAGGGGCGGTGAGCAGTTCTTC. The encoded protein is CASSIRGGEQFF.

This clone appeared a single time. This chain joins TRBV2 and TRBJ1-2; the match to TRBD1 covers 7 bases. Looked up from germline, CDR1 is SNHLY and CDR2 is FYNNEI. With 7 bases clipped from V and 6 bases from J, the junction kept 8 bases outside the gene matches. The CDR3 runs to 13 residues. CDR3 in DNA: TGTGCCAGCATGGCACAGGGGAGTGATGGCTACACCTTC. This encodes CASMAQGSDGYTF.

V is TRBV10-1 and J is TRBJ2-7, with D possibly TRBD1 on 6 matching bases. Germline V gene sequence: CDR1 WNHNN, CDR2 SYGVQD (reference sequence). This CDR3 has 17 residues. Trimming shortened V by 6 bases and J by 0 bases, and 21 bases separated the two germline ends. For the CDR3, the DNA is TGCGCCAGCAGGACAAACTCCGGGACAAACAACTCCTACGAGCAGTACTTC. Translated, it gives CASRTNSGTNNSYEQYF.

The chain couples TRBV5-4 to TRBJ1-2; 7 nucleotides match TRBD1. The length of the CDR3 is 14 residues. Trimming at V came to 4 bases and at J to 1 base, leaving 4 bases not matched to a gene. CDR1 is SGHNT and CDR2 is YYREEE in the germline V gene (reference sequence). In nucleotides, the CDR3 is TGTGCCAGCAGCCCGGACAGGTTTAACTATGGCTACACCTTC. It codes for CASSPDRFNYGYTF.

The rearrangement joins TRBV19 to TRBJ2-7; TRBD2 matches at 8 bases. Germline V gene data show CDR1 as LNHDA and CDR2 as SQIVND (reference sequence). The CDR3 has 13 residues. With V trimmed by 8 bases and J by 5 bases, 8 bases remained unmatched. The DNA of the CDR3 is TGTGCCAGTTCGGGAGGGGGTCATGACGAGCAGTACTTC. Its translation: CASSGGGHDEQYF. Using reference TRBV19 and TRBJ2-7 for the parts outside the CDR3, the full variable domain is DGGITQSPKYLFRKEGQNVTLSCEQNLNHDAMYWYRQDPGQGLRLIYYSQIVNDFQKGDIAEGYSVSREKKESFPLTVTSAQKNPTAFYLCASSGGGHDEQYFGPGTRLTVT.

This clone has only a few counts. V is TRBV4-3 and J is TRBJ1-5; no definite D call. Germline V gene sequence: CDR1 LGHNA, CDR2 YSLEER. V lost 0 bases and J 3 bases, leaving 6 bases between the germline ends. The CDR3 has 14 amino acids. The CDR3 nucleotides read TGCGCCAGCAGCCAAGAGGTAGTCAATCAGCCCCAGCATTTT. This sequence encodes CASSQEVVNQPQHF.

J is TRBJ2-7 and V is TRBV5-1; TRBD1 might be the D (6 bases). This CDR3 comprises 15 residues. V was cut by 3 bases and J by 3 bases, with 16 bases left in between. Germline lookup yields CDR1 SGHRS and CDR2 YFSETQ. CDR3 protein: CASSSLGTSFYEQYF. The CDR3 DNA sequence: TGCGCCAGCAGCTCCCTCGGGACATCCTTCTACGAGCAGTACTTC.

Here the CDR3 DNA reads TGTGCCAGCAGCCGCGAGGGGACAGGGGGCTACGAGCAGTACTTC. Residues: CASSREGTGGYEQYF. The rearrangement joins TRBV7-2 to TRBJ2-7, with TRBD1 matching over 11 bases. The CDR3 extends over 15 amino acids. Losses at the gene ends were 5 bases for V and 3 bases for J; bases not matched to a gene: 6. The V gene's germline CDR1 is SGHTA and CDR2 FQGNSA. Full variable domain (rest looked up from reference TRBV7-2 and TRBJ2-7): GAGVSQSPSNKVTEKGKDVELRCDPISGHTALYWYRQSLGQGLEFLIYFQGNSAPDKSGLPSDRFSAERTGGSVSTLTIQRTQQEDSAVYLCASSREGTGGYEQYFGPGTRLTVT.

The chain uses TRBV5-1 and TRBJ2-1, with D possibly matching TRBD1 (5 bases). Germline loops: CDR1 SGHRS, CDR2 YFSETQ. The CDR3 sequence is 16 residues long. Trimming took off 0 bases at V and 5 bases at J, with 15 bases between the two ends. CDR3 DNA: TGCGCCAGCAGCTTGGCCAGCTTCTCCAGGGACAATGAGCAGTTCTTC. Translating it yields CASSLASFSRDNEQFF.

This clone was picked up one time. Different DNA sequences within this sample yield the same CDR3. The V call is TRBV4-3, the J call TRBJ1-5; tentative D call: TRBD1 (5 bases). CDR3 length equals 15 residues. V lost 0 bases to trimming and J lost 7 bases, with 13 bases between them. Germline CDR1 and CDR2: LGHNA and YSLEER. The DNA of the CDR3 is TGCGCCAGCAGCCAAGATCGGGGGAGTTGGCAGCCCCAGCATTTT. It yields the protein CASSQDRGSWQPQHF.

The CDR3 DNA follows: TGTGCCAGCAGGCCAGAGGGAGAGACCCAGTACTTC. Protein: CASRPEGETQYF. The chain employs TRBV27 and TRBJ2-5; perhaps TRBD2 as D (5 bases). Germline CDR1 is MNHEY and CDR2 is SMNVEV (reference sequence). The V end lost 6 bases, the J end lost 4 bases, and 9 bases lay between the germline ends. This CDR3 comprises 12 residues.

For this clone: Sequence at one end of the junction differs from germline and may be a read error. The rearrangement uses TRBV7-9 and TRBJ2-1; D is uncertain. The CDR3 covers 11 residues. Germline V lookup: CDR1 SEHNR, CDR2 FQNEAQ (reference sequence). The CDR3: CSSSLNYEQFF. The CDR3 region has the DNA TGTTCCAGCAGCTTAAACTATGAGCAGTTCTTC.

V gene TRBV6-1 combines with J gene TRBJ2-5, with 9 nucleotides matching TRBD1. Germline V gene sequence: CDR1 MNHNS, CDR2 SASEGT. The CDR3 covers 16 residues. The V and J ends lost 0 bases and 1 base, in that order; junction bases with no gene match: 3. CDR3 bases: TGTGCCAGCAGTGAAGCCTCGGGACAGGGCCAAGAGACCCAGTACTTC. This codes for CASSEASGQGQETQYF.

As to this clone: An end of the junction does not agree with germline; a read error may underlie this. The gene calls are TRBV7-9 and TRBJ1-5, with D hard to call. The CDR3 has 16 residues. Per germline, CDR1 SEHNR and CDR2 FQNEAQ (reference sequence). The DNA of the CDR3 is TGTTCCAGCAGCTATATGAGCCCTTATAGCAATCAGCCCCAGCATTTT. This gives the protein CSSSYMSPYSNQPQHF.

Only one count was recorded for this clone. V is TRBV11-2 and J is TRBJ2-3, with a tentative D call TRBD2 (5 bases). V shed 8 bases and J shed 7 bases, with 10 bases lying between them. The CDR3 contains 11 residues. Germline CDR1 is SGHAT and CDR2 is FQNNGV. As DNA, the CDR3 is TGTGCCAGCCGGCGGGTTAATACGCAGTATTTT. This encodes CASRRVNTQYF.

The rearrangement joins TRBV29-1 to TRBJ2-5; D is unresolved. Trimming took off 5 bases at V and 2 bases at J, with 3 bases between the two ends. The V gene's germline CDR1 is SQVTM and CDR2 ANQGSEA. The CDR3 sequence is 10 residues long. The CDR3 DNA sequence: TGCAGCGTTCGGCAAGAGACCCAGTACTTC. Amino acids: CSVRQETQYF. Filled out from reference TRBV29-1 and TRBJ2-5, the complete variable domain reads SAVISQKPSRDICQRGTSLTIQCQVDSQVTMMFWYRQQPGQSLTLIATANQGSEATYESGFVIDKFPISRPNLTFSTLTVSNMSPEDSSIYLCSVRQETQYFGPGTRLLVL.

A few counts support this clone. The chain employs TRBV27 and TRBJ1-6; D gene ambiguous. The CDR3 length is 16 residues. Germline values: CDR1 MNHEY, CDR2 SMNVEV (reference sequence). V was clipped by 2 bases and J by 9 bases, with 17 bases between them. This chain's CDR3 is CASSLAGPEDLSPLHF. Written as DNA, the CDR3 is TGTGCCAGCAGTTTAGCAGGCCCGGAGGACCTTTCACCCCTCCACTTT.

In this sample, this clone turned up once. The junction differs from germline at one of its ends, possibly a read error. J is TRBJ2-3 and V is TRBV19; 10 bases fit TRBD2. The CDR3 runs 16 residues. The V gene's germline CDR1 is LNHDA and CDR2 SQIVND (reference sequence). The CDR3 bases are TGTGCCGGTAGCAAACTAGCGGGATGGGACCCAGATACGCAGTATTTT. It yields the protein CAGSKLAGWDPDTQYF.

With regard to this clone: This specimen includes other DNA sequences encoding the same CDR3. The V call is TRBV6-1, the J call TRBJ2-1; 12 bases match TRBD2. The CDR3 has 15 amino acids. Germline assignment: CDR1 MNHNS and CDR2 SASEGT. Trimming took 2 bases from V and 4 from J; bases not matched to a gene: 0. CDR3 sequence: CASSELAGGYNEQFF. DNA for the CDR3: TGTGCCAGCAGTGAACTAGCGGGAGGGTACAATGAGCAGTTCTTC.

The chain combines TRBV9 with TRBJ2-7; 7 bases match TRBD2. The germline CDR1 and CDR2 sequences are SGDLS and YYNGEE. CDR3 length: 15 amino acids. Trimming cost V 0 bases and J 2 bases; bases outside gene matches: 5. CDR3 sequence: CASSVEAGTTYEQYF. DNA of the CDR3: TGTGCCAGCAGCGTAGAAGCGGGAACGACCTACGAGCAGTACTTC.